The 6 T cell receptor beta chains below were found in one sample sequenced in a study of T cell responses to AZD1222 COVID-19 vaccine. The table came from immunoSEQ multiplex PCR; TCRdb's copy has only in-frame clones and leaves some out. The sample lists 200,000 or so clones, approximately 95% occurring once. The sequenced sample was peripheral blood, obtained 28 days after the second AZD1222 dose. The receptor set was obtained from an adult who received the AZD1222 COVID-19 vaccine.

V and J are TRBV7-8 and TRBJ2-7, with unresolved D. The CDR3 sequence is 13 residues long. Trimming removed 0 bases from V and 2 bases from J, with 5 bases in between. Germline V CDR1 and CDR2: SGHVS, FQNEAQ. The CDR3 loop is CASSLADAYEQYF. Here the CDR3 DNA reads TGTGCCAGCAGCTTAGCGGATGCCTACGAGCAGTACTTC.

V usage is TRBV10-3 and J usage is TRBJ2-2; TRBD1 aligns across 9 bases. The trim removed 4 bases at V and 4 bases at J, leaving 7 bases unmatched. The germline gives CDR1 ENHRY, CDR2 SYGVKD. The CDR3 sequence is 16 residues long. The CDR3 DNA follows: TGTGCCATCAGTGCACGGGACAGGGCGGGCACCGGGGAGCTGTTTTTT. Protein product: CAISARDRAGTGELFF.

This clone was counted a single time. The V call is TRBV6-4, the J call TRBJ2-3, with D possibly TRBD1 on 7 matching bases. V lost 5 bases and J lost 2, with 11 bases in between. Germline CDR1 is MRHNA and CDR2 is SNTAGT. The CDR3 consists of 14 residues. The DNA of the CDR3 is TGTGCCAGCAGTTCAGGGGGGCCCACAGATACGCAGTATTTT. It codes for CASSSGGPTDTQYF.

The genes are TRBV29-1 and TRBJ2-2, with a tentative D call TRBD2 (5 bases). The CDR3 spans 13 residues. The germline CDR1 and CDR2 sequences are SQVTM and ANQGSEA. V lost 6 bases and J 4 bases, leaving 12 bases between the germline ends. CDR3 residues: CSVFSGSTGELFF. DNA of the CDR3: TGCAGCGTGTTTTCGGGGAGCACCGGGGAGCTGTTTTTT.

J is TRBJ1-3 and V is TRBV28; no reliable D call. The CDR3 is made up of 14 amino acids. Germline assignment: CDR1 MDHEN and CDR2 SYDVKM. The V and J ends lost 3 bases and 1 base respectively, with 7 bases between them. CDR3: CASSFLVSGNTIYF. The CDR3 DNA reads TGTGCCAGCAGTTTTTTGGTATCTGGAAACACCATATATTTT.

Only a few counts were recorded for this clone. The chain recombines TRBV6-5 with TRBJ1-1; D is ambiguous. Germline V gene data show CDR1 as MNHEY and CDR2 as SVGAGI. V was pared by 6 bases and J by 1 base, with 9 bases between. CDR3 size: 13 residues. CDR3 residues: CASRHLGNTEAFF. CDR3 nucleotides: TGTGCCAGCAGACACCTGGGGAACACTGAAGCTTTCTTT.